These T cell receptor beta chains were read from a single sample in a study of technical replicates of blood from a few donors. TCRdb keeps only in-frame clones here, not all; method: immunoSEQ multiplex PCR. The sample contains more than 65,000 clones, just under 95% of which appear only once. The sample was T cells isolated from PBMCs. These receptor sequences come from a human donor in good health. The CDR3 runs from the conserved cysteine through the conserved F or W. Each record gives: clone size, V gene, D gene, J gene, CDR3 DNA, CDR3 protein. The D gene is left open where the match is weak. Not all rows give a size; the values are once, few, many and, for expanded clones, a class.

.	TRBV10-1	TRBD2	TRBJ2-3	TGCGCCAGCAGTGAGACCGTGGCTAGCGGGACTATAGATACGCAGTATTTT	CASSETVASGTIDTQYF
.	TRBV19	TRBD1	TRBJ1-1	TGTGCCAGTAGGCAACAGGGGGGGACTGAAGCTTTCTTT	CASRQQGGTEAFF
.	TRBV19	TRBD2	TRBJ2-7	TGTGCCAGTAGTTTCGGGACTAGCCCCTACGAGCAGTACTTC	CASSFGTSPYEQYF
.	TRBV7-7	TRBD2	TRBJ2-2	TGTGCCAGCAGCTTAGCGGGAGGGAAAACCGGGGAGCTGTTTTTT	CASSLAGGKTGELFF
.	TRBV9	.	TRBJ1-4	TGTGCCAGCAGCGTAGAGAGAGACAGTGAAAAACTGTTTTTT	CASSVERDSEKLFF
.	TRBV30	.	TRBJ2-7	TGTGCCTGGACCCACACCTACGAGCAGTACTTC	CAWTHTYEQYF
.	TRBV9	TRBD2	TRBJ2-1	TGTGCCAGCAGCGTAGCGGGAGGGCCAAATGAGCAGTTCTTC	CASSVAGGPNEQFF
once	TRBV4-1	.	TRBJ2-3	TGCGCCAGCACCACCAGACATGGCGGCACAGATACGCAGTATTTT	CASTTRHGGTDTQYF
.	TRBV11-3	.	TRBJ2-3	TGTGCCAGCAAGAAGCGGGGCACAGATACGCAGTATTTT	CASKKRGTDTQYF
once	TRBV7-9	TRBD1	TRBJ2-1	TGTGCCAGCAGTATCACGACAGGGAGTATGTACAATGAGCAGTTCTTC	CASSITTGSMYNEQFF
.	TRBV4-3	.	TRBJ2-1	TGCGCCAGCAGCCCTTTCCTCGTCAGTCAGGAGCAGTTCTTC	CASSPFLVSQEQFF
few	TRBV2	.	TRBJ1-5	TGTGCCAGCAGGGAATACAATCAGCCCCAGCATTTT	CASREYNQPQHF
.	TRBV30	.	TRBJ2-1	TGTGCCTGGAGTAGGGGGACGGGCTACAATGAGCAGTTCTTC	CAWSRGTGYNEQFF
.	TRBV25-1	TRBD2	TRBJ2-1	TGTGCCAGCATAAGAAAGGGACTAGCGGCAAGCTCCTACAATGAGCAGTTCTTC	CASIRKGLAASSYNEQFF
.	TRBV2	TRBD2	TRBJ2-1	TGTGCCAGCCAGGGGTCCGGGAGGGCCGAGGAGCAGTTCTTC	CASQGSGRAEEQFF
.	TRBV7-7	TRBD2	TRBJ2-1	TGTGCAAGCACGAGCGGGAGTTCGGGGGAGCAGTTCTTC	CASTSGSSGEQFF
few	TRBV29-1	.	TRBJ1-1	TGCAGTTATACCGGGACAATGACTACTGAAGCTTTCTTT	CSYTGTMTTEAFF
few	TRBV15	.	TRBJ1-1	TGTGCCACCAAGGACAGATTGAACACTGAAGCTTTCTTT	CATKDRLNTEAFF
.	TRBV4-3	.	TRBJ1-3	TGCGCCAGCAGCCAAGTCAGGGAAGGGGGTGAGGGAAACACCATATATTTT	CASSQVREGGEGNTIYF
once	TRBV5-6	TRBD2	TRBJ2-7	TGTGCCAGCAGCGTAGCGGGAGGAAGTGAGCAGTACTTC	CASSVAGGSEQYF
.	TRBV4-1	.	TRBJ2-7	TGCGCCAGCAGCCAAAGGCAACAGCCAGCCTACGAGCAGTACTTC	CASSQRQQPAYEQYF
.	TRBV5-4	.	TRBJ1-5	TGTGCCAGCAGCTTGGATACAGGTCTCAATCAGCCCCAGCATTTT	CASSLDTGLNQPQHF
.	TRBV5-1	.	TRBJ2-1	TGCGCCAGCAGCATCCCCGGGAGCTCCTACAATGAGCAGTTCTTC	CASSIPGSSYNEQFF
.	TRBV7-8	.	TRBJ2-7	TGTGCCAGCAGCTTAGGCCAGGAAGCCTACGAGCAGTACTTC	CASSLGQEAYEQYF
few	TRBV2	TRBD2	TRBJ2-3	TGTGCCAGCACGGCGGGAGGTGGCACAGATACGCAGTATTTT	CASTAGGGTDTQYF
.	TRBV2	.	TRBJ2-7	TGTGCCAGCAGCGGAACGGCGGGTGTTAGCTCCTACGAGCAGTACTTC	CASSGTAGVSSYEQYF
.	TRBV4-1	.	TRBJ2-2	TGCGCCAGCAGCCACACGGAGAAAGACACCGGGGAGCTGTTTTTT	CASSHTEKDTGELFF
.	TRBV4-1	TRBD2	TRBJ2-7	TGCGCCAGCAGCCAAGATCTCCTCGATCTAGCGGGAGTCTACGAGCAGTACTTC	CASSQDLLDLAGVYEQYF
.	TRBV6-1	.	TRBJ2-3	TGTGCCAGCGTCGAGGATACGCAGTATTTT	CASVEDTQYF
.	TRBV19	.	TRBJ2-2	TGTGCCAGTAGTAGACAGGAGAGCACCGGGGAGCTGTTTTTT	CASSRQESTGELFF
once	TRBV19	TRBD1	TRBJ1-5	TGTGCCAGTAGTTTACAGGGGGCGAGCAATCAGCCCCAGCATTTT	CASSLQGASNQPQHF
.	TRBV2	.	TRBJ1-2	TGTGCCAGCATTAGCACCCTAGAGAGGGGCTACACCTTC	CASISTLERGYTF